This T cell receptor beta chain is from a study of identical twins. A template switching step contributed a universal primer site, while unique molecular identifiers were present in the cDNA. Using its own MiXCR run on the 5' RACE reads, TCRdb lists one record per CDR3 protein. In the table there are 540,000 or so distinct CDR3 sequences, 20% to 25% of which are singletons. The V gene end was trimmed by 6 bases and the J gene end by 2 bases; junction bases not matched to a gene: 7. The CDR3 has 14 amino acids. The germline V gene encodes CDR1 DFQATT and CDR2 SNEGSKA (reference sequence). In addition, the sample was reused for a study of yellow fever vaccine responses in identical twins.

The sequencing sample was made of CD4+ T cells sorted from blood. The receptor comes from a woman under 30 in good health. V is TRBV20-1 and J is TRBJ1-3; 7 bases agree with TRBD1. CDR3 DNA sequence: TGCAGTGCGCGACAGGGTCCGGCTGGAAACACCATATATTTT. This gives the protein CSARQGPAGNTIYF.